These 29 T cell receptor beta chains came from one sample sequenced in a study of OX40 agonist ivuxolimab in advanced cancers. Repertoires were generated with immunoSEQ multiplex PCR, while TCRdb's copy carries only in-frame clones and drops some. This sample has about 80,000 clones, with approximately 82% found just once. This specimen consisted of CD4+ or CD8+ T cells sorted from blood, obtained in a trial of the OX40 agonist ivuxolimab. The receptors originated from an adult with an advanced solid tumor such as melanoma, head and neck, liver or kidney cancer.

This sequence joins TRBV19 and TRBJ2-7, with 7 bases fitting TRBD1. This CDR3 spans 14 amino acids. V shed 5 bases and J 3 bases; nucleotides not matched to a gene: 7. Germline V gene data show CDR1 as LNHDA and CDR2 as SQIVND (reference sequence). CDR3 loop: CASSDPGTDYEQYF. The CDR3 nucleotides read TGTGCCAGTAGTGACCCCGGGACAGACTACGAGCAGTACTTC.

The chain employs TRBV5-6 and TRBJ1-3, with D unclear. The V end lost 2 bases, the J end lost 0 bases, and 9 bases lay between the germline ends. Germline CDR1 SGHDT, CDR2 YYEEEE. The CDR3 runs 15 residues. CDR3 bases: TGTGCCAGCAGCTTCGGACCGACCTCTGGAAACACCATATATTTT. The encoded protein is CASSFGPTSGNTIYF.

This rearrangement joins TRBV11-2 to TRBJ2-7; D unclear. V was shortened by 0 bases and J by 3 bases, with 15 bases between the two germline ends. The CDR3 is 16 amino acids. The germline gives CDR1 SGHAT, CDR2 FQNNGV. Here the CDR3 reads CASSLDWPISGYEQYF. The CDR3, as DNA: TGTGCCAGCAGCTTAGATTGGCCAATATCGGGCTACGAGCAGTACTTC.

The rearrangement joins TRBV2 to TRBJ2-7; tentatively, D is TRBD1 (5 bases). Germline loops: CDR1 SNHLY, CDR2 FYNNEI. The CDR3 has 14 residues. With 9 bases removed from V and 0 bases from J, the gap between germline ends came to 15 bases. CDR3 amino acids: CASKGQGTSYEQYF. Written as DNA, the CDR3 is TGTGCCAGTAAGGGGCAGGGTACCTCCTACGAGCAGTACTTC.

The rearrangement uses TRBV19 and TRBJ1-5; D remains unclear. The CDR3 runs 14 residues. The ends were cut back, 3 bases at V and 0 bases at J, with 6 bases in the middle. The V gene's germline CDR1 is LNHDA and CDR2 SQIVND (reference sequence). The CDR3, as DNA: TGTGCCAGTAGTATCGTATATAGCAATCAGCCCCAGCATTTT. Translating gives CASSIVYSNQPQHF.

The CDR3 loop is CASSRGLDGNTIYF. CDR3 nucleotides: TGCGCCAGCAGCAGGGGGCTCGATGGAAACACCATATATTTT. The chain uses TRBV10-2 and TRBJ1-3, with 8 bases identical to TRBD1. This CDR3 spans 14 amino acids. V gave up 6 bases and J gave up 3 bases; unmatched junction bases: 4. Germline V gene lookup returns CDR1 WSHSY and CDR2 SAAADI.

The chain links TRBV29-1 to TRBJ2-3, with 11 bases fitting TRBD1. The length of the CDR3 is 14 residues. The ends lost 7 bases at V and 0 bases at J; junction bases unmatched: 3. Germline CDR1 is SQVTM and CDR2 is ANQGSEA. The CDR3 reads CSGGQGESTDTQYF. For the CDR3, the DNA is TGCAGCGGGGGACAGGGGGAGAGCACAGATACGCAGTATTTT.

V gene TRBV7-9 combines with J gene TRBJ1-6; the D gene is possibly TRBD1 (5 bases). CDR3 length equals 16 residues. Per germline, CDR1 SEHNR and CDR2 FQNEAQ (reference sequence). The V end was cut by 5 bases, the J end by 3 bases, with 14 bases between. CDR3 coding DNA: TGTGCCAGCAGCAATGGGTGGGGCGGCTATAATTCACCCCTCCACTTT. It encodes CASSNGWGGYNSPLHF.

The chain is built from TRBV7-4 and TRBJ2-3; 7 bases are shared with TRBD1. The CDR3 totals 13 residues. The germline V gene encodes CDR1 SGHVT and CDR2 SQSDAQ. Trimming at V came to 10 bases and at J to 2 bases, leaving 6 bases not matched to a gene. CDR3 amino acids: CANRDSNTDTQYF. In DNA form, the CDR3 reads TGTGCCAACCGGGACAGTAACACAGATACGCAGTATTTT.

The rearrangement uses TRBV4-3 and TRBJ2-2, with D hard to call. Trimming pared 3 bases from V and 5 bases from J, leaving 7 bases between. This CDR3 has 13 residues. CDR1 and CDR2 (germline): LGHNA, YSLEER. The CDR3 DNA is TGCGCCAGCAGCCAGAGCCGGACCGGGGAGCTGTTTTTT. It encodes CASSQSRTGELFF.

The rearrangement joins TRBV6-6 to TRBJ1-6; D perhaps matches TRBD1 (5 bases). This CDR3 spans 15 amino acids. Germline V gene lookup returns CDR1 MNHNY and CDR2 SVGAGI (reference sequence). Trimming removed 10 bases at V and 5 bases at J, with 18 bases between. Here the CDR3 reads CATRLSGVNNSPLHF. Here the CDR3 DNA reads TGTGCCACTCGGTTGTCGGGGGTGAATAATTCACCCCTCCACTTT.

The rearrangement joins TRBV28 to TRBJ2-5; 11 bases match TRBD2. Trimming at V came to 3 bases and at J to 4 bases, leaving 7 bases not matched to a gene. The CDR3 loop spans 16 amino acids. Germline V lookup: CDR1 MDHEN, CDR2 SYDVKM. CDR3 sequence reads: CASSFPLTSGAETQYF. The CDR3 bases are TGTGCCAGCAGTTTCCCCTTGACTAGCGGGGCAGAGACCCAGTACTTC.

The chain combines TRBV19 with TRBJ1-5, with D uncertain. CDR3 size: 13 residues. CDR1 and CDR2 (germline): LNHDA, SQIVND (reference sequence). Trimming removed 5 bases from V and 3 bases from J, with 8 bases in between. The CDR3 nucleotides read TGTGCCAGTAGTCCCTCCCCCAATCAGCCCCAGCATTTT. It encodes CASSPSPNQPQHF.

The J gene is TRBJ2-5, the V gene TRBV4-3; 8 bases line up with TRBD1. With V trimmed by 3 bases and J by 5 bases, 14 bases remained unmatched. Germline assignment: CDR1 LGHNA and CDR2 YSLEER. This CDR3 is 17 amino acids long. The CDR3 is CASSQAASGQGGETQYF. CDR3 DNA: TGCGCCAGCAGCCAGGCCGCCTCAGGACAGGGTGGGGAGACCCAGTACTTC.

This clone was seen a handful of times. V and J are TRBV11-3 and TRBJ2-1; 7 bases fit TRBD2. Trimming took 1 base from V and 3 from J; bases not matched to a gene: 6. This CDR3 is 16 amino acids long. CDR1 and CDR2 from the germline V gene are SGHNT and YENEEA. CDR3 DNA: TGTGCCAGCAGCTTAGGGGCTAGCGGACACTACAATGAGCAGTTCTTC. Translation: CASSLGASGHYNEQFF.

The gene calls are TRBV5-1 and TRBJ2-7; 7 nucleotides agree with TRBD1. Germline V CDR1 and CDR2: SGHRS, YFSETQ. The CDR3 has 19 residues. V trimming: 0 bases; J trimming: 2 bases; junction bases outside the gene matches: 17. CDR3 nucleotide sequence: TGCGCCAGCAGCTTGGATGGCGACCCCAACAGGGGCGTACCCTACGAGCAGTACTTC. It specifies CASSLDGDPNRGVPYEQYF.

Only one count was recorded for this clone. The V call is TRBV5-4, the J call TRBJ1-1; D gene unclear. CDR1 and CDR2 from the germline V gene are SGHNT and YYREEE (reference sequence). V lost 0 bases and J lost 0, with 15 bases in between. The CDR3 extends over 17 amino acids. CDR3 sequence reads: CASSLEVTGPMNTEAFF. DNA of the CDR3: TGTGCCAGCAGCTTGGAGGTTACCGGCCCGATGAACACTGAAGCTTTCTTT.

The chain is built from TRBV18 and TRBJ1-2, with 7 bases aligning to TRBD1. Germline values: CDR1 KGHSH, CDR2 LQKENI. The V segment lost 1 base and the J segment 8 bases; nucleotides outside the gene matches: 10. The CDR3 is 15 amino acids. CDR3 amino acids: CASSPLDRPDIGYTF. In DNA, the CDR3 is TGTGCCAGCTCACCACTGGACAGGCCGGATATAGGCTACACCTTC.

The chain uses TRBV7-9 and TRBJ2-3; D is uncertain. Germline CDR1 SEHNR, CDR2 FQNEAQ (reference sequence). Trimming took off 0 bases at V and 2 bases at J, with 9 bases between the two ends. This CDR3 has 15 residues. CDR3 sequence (DNA): TGTGCCAGCAGCTTAGCCGGCGGCGTCACAGATACGCAGTATTTT. Translation gives CASSLAGGVTDTQYF.

V gene TRBV5-1 combines with J gene TRBJ2-7; a weak D match, TRBD2 (6 bases). CDR1 is SGHRS, CDR2 YFSETQ, per germline. This CDR3 has 14 residues. V was cut by 1 base and J by 5 bases, with 13 bases left in between. The chain's CDR3 is CASSLSGWGDEQYF. As DNA, the CDR3 is TGCGCCAGCAGCTTGTCAGGTTGGGGGGACGAGCAGTACTTC.

CDR3 residues: CASRLESNTGELFF. The CDR3 DNA is TGTGCCAGCAGGCTGGAATCGAACACCGGGGAGCTGTTTTTT. The V and J genes are TRBV28 and TRBJ2-2, with D hard to call. Trimming left V 6 bases short and J 0 bases short, with 8 bases between. Germline V lookup: CDR1 MDHEN, CDR2 SYDVKM. The CDR3 extends over 14 amino acids. Supplemented by reference TRBV28 and TRBJ2-2, the full variable domain reads DVKVTQSSRYLVKRTGEKVFLECVQDMDHENMFWYRQDPGLGLRLIYFSYDVKMKEKGDIPEGYSVSREKKERFSLILESASTNQTSMYLCASRLESNTGELFFGEGSRLTVL.

The chain has TRBV7-8 and TRBJ2-5; D not resolved. The germline CDR1 and CDR2 sequences are SGHVS and FQNEAQ. The V gene lost 3 bases and the J gene lost 1 base, with 9 bases spanning the gap. CDR3 length: 14 amino acids. This CDR3 is CASSFSGLQETQYF. DNA of the CDR3: TGTGCCAGCAGCTTTTCCGGGCTCCAAGAGACCCAGTACTTC.

This chain uses TRBV11-2 with TRBJ2-2, with TRBD2 identical over 8 bases. Germline trimming cut 3 bases from V and 1 base from J; bases unmatched to any gene: 4. This CDR3 comprises 16 residues. Germline-derived CDR1 and CDR2 are SGHAT and FQNNGV. CDR3 in DNA: TGTGCCAGCAGCTTGGGACTAGTGGGGAACACCGGGGAGCTGTTTTTT. Its translation: CASSLGLVGNTGELFF.

The chain links TRBV28 to TRBJ1-2; D gene unclear. Deletions cut 4 bases from V and 6 bases from J, with 12 bases between. Germline V gene lookup returns CDR1 MDHEN and CDR2 SYDVKM. This CDR3 comprises 13 residues. CDR3 sequence (DNA): TGTGCCAGCAGTTCCCGGAACCAGGATGGCTACACCTTC. Its protein is CASSSRNQDGYTF.

This clone was recorded a few times. The V and J genes are TRBV5-1 and TRBJ1-2; D might be TRBD1 (5 bases). The germline CDR1 and CDR2 sequences are SGHRS and YFSETQ. V was trimmed by 0 bases and J by 8 bases, leaving 14 bases between them. The CDR3 runs 14 residues. For the CDR3, the DNA is TGCGCCAGCAGCTTGGAGCCAGGGCGACAGGGCTACACCTTC. It codes for CASSLEPGRQGYTF.

This chain links TRBV10-3 with TRBJ2-6; D remains unclear. Between the trimmed V and J ends, which lost 4 bases and 5 bases, there was a span of 21 bases. This CDR3 comprises 18 residues. CDR1 and CDR2 from the germline V gene are ENHRY and SYGVKD. This CDR3 reads CAISVRTCIQSRANVLTF. The CDR3 DNA reads TGTGCCATCAGTGTACGAACCTGTATACAAAGTCGGGCCAACGTCCTGACTTTC.

The chain couples TRBV5-1 to TRBJ1-2, with 7 positions matching TRBD1. The CDR3 covers 14 residues. J was trimmed by 7 bases and V by 4 bases; bases with no gene match: 10. Per germline, CDR1 SGHRS and CDR2 YFSETQ. In nucleotides, the CDR3 is TGCGCCAGCAGCCCCGACAGGGAAGCGGGTGGCTACACCTTC. Translation: CASSPDREAGGYTF.

Regarding this clone: Other DNA sequences of this sample code for an identical CDR3. V gene TRBV4-1 combines with J gene TRBJ1-2, with TRBD1 matching over 7 bases. This CDR3 region has 14 residues. The ends lost 0 bases at V and 4 bases at J; junction bases unmatched: 2. Germline values: CDR1 MGHRA, CDR2 YSYEKL. The CDR3 is CASSQEGTVYGYTF. In DNA form, the CDR3 reads TGCGCCAGCAGCCAAGAAGGGACAGTCTATGGCTACACCTTC.

The chain recombines TRBV11-3 with TRBJ2-4, with TRBD1 identical over 9 bases. Germline loops: CDR1 SGHNT, CDR2 YENEEA. The CDR3 covers 13 residues. Losses at the gene ends were 4 bases for V and 12 bases for J; bases not matched to a gene: 7. CDR3 residues: CASSSGTGKSQYF. CDR3 sequence (DNA): TGTGCCAGCAGCTCCGGGACAGGGAAGAGTCAGTACTTC.